The TCR beta chain described here comes from a study of somatic mutations in cytotoxic T cells in rheumatoid arthritis. Study in general: Right after diagnosis, and before any treatment had started, patient peripheral blood (almost 31 ml EDTA) was drawn.

Germline assignment: CDR1 MNHNS and CDR2 SASEGT. Trimming cost V 4 bases and J 3 bases, with 21 bases left between them. The CDR3 runs to 17 residues. Study-wide points: No correction for multiple comparisons was applied to the slight TRBV07 underrepresentation in rheumatoid arthritis patients. Antigen specificity of the expanded CD8+ clones was not determined.

Profiling relied on immunoSEQ multiplex PCR, and the TCRdb table lists in-frame clones only, not all of them. Here the sample spans about 19,000 clones, 85% being singletons. As to this clone: What it binds is not known.

The origin of this receptor is a woman aged 40-49 years with rheumatoid arthritis. V and J are TRBV6-1 and TRBJ1-2; TRBD1 might be the D (5 bases). Sequenced material: CD8+ T cells sorted from blood. CDR3 residues: CASSGGGRGPRDYGYTF. CDR3 nucleotide sequence: TGTGCCAGCAGTGGGGGGGGAAGAGGTCCTCGGGACTATGGCTACACCTTC.